The sample holds a few counts of the clone carrying this T cell receptor (beta chain). V was trimmed by 0 bases and J by 0 bases, leaving 8 bases between them. The CDR3 extends over 15 amino acids. The germline V gene has CDR1 LGHDT and CDR2 YNNKEL (reference sequence). These data originate in a study of control samples from healthy donors and cancer patients. Sequencing was performed with immunoSEQ multiplex PCR; in TCRdb, only in-frame clones are kept and a portion is missing. The table lists about 170,000 clones, 85% to 90% of them singletons. The chain uses TRBV3-1 (or the pseudogene TRBV3-2) and TRBJ1-1; D might be TRBD1 (5 bases). The sample taken for sequencing was blood. This TCR was sampled from a man aged 30 to 39 in good health. CDR3 residues: CASSQDDRLNTEAFF. CDR3 DNA: TGTGCCAGCAGCCAAGACGACAGACTGAACACTGAAGCTTTCTTT.